The subject of this entry is one T cell receptor (beta chain). The antigen remains undetermined. V was pared by 6 bases and J by 4 bases, with 8 bases of the junction left unmatched. The CDR3 contains 15 residues. This sample is part of a study of early T cells in non-severe SARS-CoV-2 infection. Study information: Bulk RNA isolated from unsorted whole blood underwent sequencing; chains were not paired. General observations from the study: Matches to VDJdb favored anti-spike CD8 responses and missed private and CD4 specificities.

Attachment of unique molecular identifiers was made to individual cDNA molecules. Each CDR3 protein gets one entry after TCRdb re-called the 5' RACE reads with MiXCR. The sample consists of about 100,000 distinct CDR3 sequences, more than 9.5% of them appearing once. The sample comprised whole blood. This clonotype originated in an adult who was a healthcare worker with PCR-confirmed SARS-CoV-2 infection or an uninfected control (not recorded which). This chain links TRBV12-3 or TRBV12-4 with TRBJ2-2; 7 bases align to TRBD2. CDR3 region: CASRPVQRGTGELFF. The CDR3 DNA reads as TGTGCCAGCAGGCCGGTTCAGCGGGGCACCGGGGAGCTGTTTTTT.